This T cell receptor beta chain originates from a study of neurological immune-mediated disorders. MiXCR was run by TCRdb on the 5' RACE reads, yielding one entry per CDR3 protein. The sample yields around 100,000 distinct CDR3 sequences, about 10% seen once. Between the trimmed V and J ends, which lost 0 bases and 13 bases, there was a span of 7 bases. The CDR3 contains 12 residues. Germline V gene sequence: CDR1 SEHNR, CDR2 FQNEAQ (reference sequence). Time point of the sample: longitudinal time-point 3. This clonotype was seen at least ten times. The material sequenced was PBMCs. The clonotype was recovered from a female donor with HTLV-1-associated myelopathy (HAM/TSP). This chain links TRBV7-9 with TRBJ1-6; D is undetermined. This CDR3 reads CASSLAAHPLHF. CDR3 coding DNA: TGTGCCAGCAGCTTAGCCGCTCACCCCCTCCACTTT.